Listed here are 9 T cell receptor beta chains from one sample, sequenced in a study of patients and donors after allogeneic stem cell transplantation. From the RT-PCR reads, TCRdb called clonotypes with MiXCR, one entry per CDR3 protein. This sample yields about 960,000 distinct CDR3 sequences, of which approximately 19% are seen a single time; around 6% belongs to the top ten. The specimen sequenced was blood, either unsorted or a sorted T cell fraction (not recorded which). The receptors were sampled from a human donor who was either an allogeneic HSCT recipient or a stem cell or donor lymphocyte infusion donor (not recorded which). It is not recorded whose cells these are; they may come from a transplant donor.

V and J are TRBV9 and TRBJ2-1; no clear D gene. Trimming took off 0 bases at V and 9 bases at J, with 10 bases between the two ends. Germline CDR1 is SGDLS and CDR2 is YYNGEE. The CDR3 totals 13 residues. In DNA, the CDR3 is TGTGCCAGCAGCGTAGCCTCAGGAGCTGAGCAGTTCTTC. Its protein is CASSVASGAEQFF.

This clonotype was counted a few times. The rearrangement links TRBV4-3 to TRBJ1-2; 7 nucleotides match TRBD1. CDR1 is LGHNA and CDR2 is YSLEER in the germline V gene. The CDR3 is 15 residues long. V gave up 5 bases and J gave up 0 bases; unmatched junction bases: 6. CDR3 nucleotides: TGCGCCAGCAGCGCGTACAGGGGCACTAACTATGGCTACACCTTC. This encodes CASSAYRGTNYGYTF.

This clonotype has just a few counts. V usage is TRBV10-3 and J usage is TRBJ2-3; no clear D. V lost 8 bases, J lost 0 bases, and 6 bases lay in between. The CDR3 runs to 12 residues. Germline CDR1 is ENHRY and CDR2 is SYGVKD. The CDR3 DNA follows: TGTGCCATCGGTCTAAGCACAGATACGCAGTATTTT. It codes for CAIGLSTDTQYF.

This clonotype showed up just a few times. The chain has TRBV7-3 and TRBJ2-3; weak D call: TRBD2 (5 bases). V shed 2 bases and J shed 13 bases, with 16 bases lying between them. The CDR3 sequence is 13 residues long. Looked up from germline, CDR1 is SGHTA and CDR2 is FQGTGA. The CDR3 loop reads CASSLGSGGREYF. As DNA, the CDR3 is TGTGCCAGCAGCTTAGGGAGTGGAGGTCGAGAGTATTTT.

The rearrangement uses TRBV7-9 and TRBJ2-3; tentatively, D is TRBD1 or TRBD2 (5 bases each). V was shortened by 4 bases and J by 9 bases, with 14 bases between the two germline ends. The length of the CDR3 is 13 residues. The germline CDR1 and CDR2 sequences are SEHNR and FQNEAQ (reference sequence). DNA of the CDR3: TGTGCCAGCAGCTCTACCGGTGAGGGGACGCAGTATTTT. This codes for CASSSTGEGTQYF.

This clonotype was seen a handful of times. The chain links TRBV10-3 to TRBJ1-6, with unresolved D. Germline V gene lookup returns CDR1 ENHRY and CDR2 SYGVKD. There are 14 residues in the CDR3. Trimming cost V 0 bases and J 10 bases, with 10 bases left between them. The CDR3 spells CAISESGGGSPLHF. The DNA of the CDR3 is TGTGCCATCAGTGAGTCGGGAGGCGGATCACCCCTCCACTTT.

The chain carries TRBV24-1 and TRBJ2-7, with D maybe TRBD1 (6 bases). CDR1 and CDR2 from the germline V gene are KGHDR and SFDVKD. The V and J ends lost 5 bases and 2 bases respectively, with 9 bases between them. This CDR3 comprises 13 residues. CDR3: CATSGPGAYEQYF. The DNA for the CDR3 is TGTGCCACCAGTGGACCAGGGGCCTACGAGCAGTACTTC.

CDR3 sequence: CSGTGTGGRDTQYF. In DNA form, the CDR3 reads TGCAGCGGAACCGGGACAGGGGGCAGAGATACGCAGTATTTT. The chain joins TRBV29-1 to TRBJ2-3; 12 nucleotides match TRBD1. The CDR3 spans 14 residues. In germline, CDR1 is SQVTM, CDR2 ANQGSEA. Trimming removed 7 bases from V and 5 bases from J; junction bases left unmatched: 7.

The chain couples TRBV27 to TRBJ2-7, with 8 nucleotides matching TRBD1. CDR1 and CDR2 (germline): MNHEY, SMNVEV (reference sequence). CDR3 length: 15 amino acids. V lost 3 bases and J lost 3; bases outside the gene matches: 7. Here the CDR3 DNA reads TGTGCCAGCAGTTTCTCGTCGACAGGGGACTACGAGCAGTACTTC. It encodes CASSFSSTGDYEQYF.